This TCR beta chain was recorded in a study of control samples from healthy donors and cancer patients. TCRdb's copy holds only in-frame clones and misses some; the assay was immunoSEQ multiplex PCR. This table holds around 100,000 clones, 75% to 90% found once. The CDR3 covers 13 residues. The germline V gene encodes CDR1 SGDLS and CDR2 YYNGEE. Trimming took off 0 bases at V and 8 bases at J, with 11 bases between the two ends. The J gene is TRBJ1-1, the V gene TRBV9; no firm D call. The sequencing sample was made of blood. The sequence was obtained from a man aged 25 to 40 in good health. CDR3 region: CASSVDGWTEAFF. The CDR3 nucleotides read TGTGCCAGCAGCGTAGACGGGTGGACCGAAGCTTTCTTT. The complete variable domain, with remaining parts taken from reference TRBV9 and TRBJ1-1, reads DSGVTQTPKHLITATGQRVTLRCSPRSGDLSVYWYQQSLDQGLQFLIQYYNGEERAKGNILERFSAQQFPDLHSELNLSSLELGDSALYFCASSVDGWTEAFFGQGTRLTVV.